The 21 T cell receptor beta chains listed next were all sequenced from one sample in a study of T cell responses to AZD1222 COVID-19 vaccine. Clones were sequenced by immunoSEQ multiplex PCR, and TCRdb holds only the in-frame ones, with some missing. Of around 110,000 clones in the sample, roughly 87% were seen once. Sample: peripheral blood, taken on day 0 of AZD1222 vaccination. The receptors originated from an adult in good health.

The chain joins TRBV23-1 to TRBJ2-2; no definite D call. TRBV23-1 is given ORF status, its function remaining uncertain. This CDR3 has 13 amino acids. V lost 0 bases and J lost 5, with 4 bases in between. CDR3 region: CASSQSQTGELFF. CDR3 bases: TGCGCCAGCAGTCAATCGCAGACCGGGGAGCTGTTTTTT.

The CDR3 DNA sequence: TGTGCCAGTAGTATTTGGGTTCGGGGTGGTCAGCCCCAGCATTTT. Amino acids: CASSIWVRGGQPQHF. This rearrangement joins TRBV19 to TRBJ1-5; D remains unclear. CDR1 and CDR2 (germline): LNHDA, SQIVND (reference sequence). V dropped 3 bases and J dropped 6 bases, with 15 bases sitting between them. The CDR3 contains 15 residues.

The chain has TRBV14 and TRBJ2-7; tentatively, D is TRBD2 (5 bases). This CDR3 region has 14 residues. The ends were cut back, 3 bases at V and 0 bases at J, with 9 bases in the middle. CDR1 and CDR2 from the germline V gene are SGHDN and FVKESK. DNA of the CDR3: TGTGCCAGCAGCCAGGCGGGTTACTCCTACGAGCAGTACTTC. Protein: CASSQAGYSYEQYF.

The J gene is TRBJ1-2, the V gene TRBV7-9, with no clear D. With 1 base removed from V and 2 bases from J, the gap between germline ends came to 5 bases. Germline CDR1 SEHNR, CDR2 FQNEAQ (reference sequence). The CDR3 loop spans 13 amino acids. This CDR3 is CASSLDPNYGYTF. The CDR3 nucleotides are TGTGCCAGCAGCTTAGACCCGAACTATGGCTACACCTTC.

This clone was found once. This sequence joins TRBV6-5 and TRBJ1-2, with D perhaps TRBD1 (6 bases). V gave up 6 bases and J gave up 7 bases, with 18 bases separating them. There are 14 residues in the CDR3. Germline V gives CDR1 MNHEY, CDR2 SVGAGI. In nucleotides, the CDR3 is TGTGCCAGCAGCATAAGAACCGGGGGCGCTGGCTACACCTTC. It translates to CASSIRTGGAGYTF.

This chain joins TRBV10-3 and TRBJ2-7, with TRBD2 matching 10 bases. CDR1 is ENHRY, CDR2 SYGVKD, per germline. This CDR3 has 14 amino acids. Germline trimming cut 2 bases from V and 6 bases from J; bases unmatched to any gene: 4. The CDR3 DNA follows: TGTGCCATCAGTGAGGTGCTAGCGGGAGCCGAGCAGTACTTC. Translated, it gives CAISEVLAGAEQYF.

This chain uses TRBV30 with TRBJ2-7; D is undetermined. The V end lost 5 bases, the J end lost 7 bases, and 18 bases lay between the germline ends. CDR3 length equals 13 residues. Germline CDR1 and CDR2: GTSNPN and SVGIG (reference sequence). Here the CDR3 reads CAWGPIIPWEQYF. Here the CDR3 DNA reads TGTGCCTGGGGCCCAATCATCCCATGGGAGCAGTACTTC.

The CDR3 DNA reads TGTGCCAGCGGGGGAAAAGGGATGAACACTGAAGCTTTCTTT. Protein: CASGGKGMNTEAFF. The rearrangement uses TRBV6-6 and TRBJ1-1, with a weak D call TRBD1 (5 bases). V lost 8 bases and J 0 bases, leaving 13 bases between the germline ends. Germline values: CDR1 MNHNY, CDR2 SVGAGI (reference sequence). This CDR3 region has 14 residues.

The chain recombines TRBV7-6 with TRBJ1-2; a weak D match, TRBD1 (5 bases). The CDR3 has 15 amino acids. Germline CDR1 SGHVS, CDR2 FNYEAQ. Trimming cost V 0 bases and J 5 bases, with 13 bases left between them. Written as DNA, the CDR3 is TGTGCCAGCAGCTTAGCGGCCCTCGGGACGTATGGCTACACCTTC. Its translation: CASSLAALGTYGYTF.

This sequence joins TRBV19 and TRBJ2-5; D gene ambiguous. CDR3 length: 13 amino acids. Germline assignment: CDR1 LNHDA and CDR2 SQIVND (reference sequence). Trimming removed 5 bases at V and 1 base at J, with 8 bases between. The DNA for the CDR3 is TGTGCCAGTAGTCGTGGATTCCAAGAGACCCAGTACTTC. This translates into CASSRGFQETQYF.

J is TRBJ2-6 and V is TRBV7-2; no firm D call. The CDR3 loop spans 14 amino acids. Germline V CDR1 and CDR2: SGHTA, FQGNSA. Trimming cost V 5 bases and J 1 base, with 6 bases left between them. The CDR3 sequence: CASSQISGANVLTF. For the CDR3, the DNA is TGTGCCAGCAGCCAAATTTCTGGGGCCAACGTCCTGACTTTC.

This chain connects TRBV7-3 to TRBJ2-2; D not resolved. CDR1 is SGHTA, CDR2 FQGTGA, per germline. CDR3 length: 12 amino acids. The V end was cut by 3 bases, the J end by 5 bases, with 4 bases between. The chain's CDR3 is CASSFVTGELFF. The CDR3 DNA follows: TGTGCCAGCAGCTTCGTAACCGGGGAGCTGTTTTTT. The variable domain in full, with the rest retrieved from reference TRBV7-3 and TRBJ2-2, is GAGVSQTPSNKVTEKGKYVELRCDPISGHTALYWYRQSLGQGPEFLIYFQGTGAADDSGLPNDRFFAVRPEGSVSTLKIQRTERGDSAVYLCASSFVTGELFFGEGSRLTVL.

The chain joins TRBV5-6 to TRBJ1-5, with D uncertain. Trimming left V 0 bases short and J 0 bases short, with 7 bases between. This CDR3 contains 15 residues. Germline-derived CDR1 and CDR2 are SGHDT and YYEEEE. This chain's CDR3 is CASSLGGHSNQPQHF. The CDR3 region has the DNA TGTGCCAGCAGCTTGGGAGGGCATAGCAATCAGCCCCAGCATTTT.

This clone was seen only a few times. This chain connects TRBV27 to TRBJ1-6; D not certain. Deletions cut 2 bases from V and 6 bases from J, with 5 bases between. The germline V gene has CDR1 MNHEY and CDR2 SMNVEV (reference sequence). CDR3 size: 13 residues. This chain's CDR3 is CASSLGFNSPLHF. The CDR3 DNA reads as TGTGCCAGCAGTTTAGGGTTTAATTCACCCCTCCACTTT.

The chain combines TRBV7-9 with TRBJ1-4; maybe TRBD1 (5 bases). The CDR3 has 15 residues. V lost 6 bases to trimming and J lost 3 bases, with 14 bases between them. Germline CDR1 and CDR2: SEHNR and FQNEAQ (reference sequence). Here the CDR3 DNA reads TGTGCCAGCAGACCAATGTCAGGGCCTAATGAAAAACTGTTTTTT. It specifies CASRPMSGPNEKLFF.

The chain links TRBV5-1 to TRBJ2-5, with no clear D. This CDR3 is built from 11 residues. With 3 bases removed from V and 2 bases from J, the gap between germline ends came to 2 bases. Germline V gives CDR1 SGHRS, CDR2 YFSETQ. The CDR3 coding sequence is TGCGCCAGCAGCTATCAAGAGACCCAGTACTTC. Amino acid sequence: CASSYQETQYF.

The chain links TRBV18 to TRBJ1-5; weak D call: TRBD1 (5 bases). The ends were cut back, 3 bases at V and 1 base at J, with 19 bases in the middle. This CDR3 region has 18 residues. The germline CDR1 and CDR2 sequences are KGHSH and LQKENI. The CDR3 DNA reads TGTGCCAGCTCACCGCTACGGCAGGGTGCGGGGAGCAATCAGCCCCAGCATTTT. Its protein product is CASSPLRQGAGSNQPQHF. The full variable domain, in which reference TRBV18 and TRBJ1-5 provide the parts outside the CDR3, is NAGVMQNPRHLVRRRGQEARLRCSPMKGHSHVYWYRQLPEEGLKFMVYLQKENIIDESGMPKERFSAEFPKEGPSILRIQQVVRGDSAAYFCASSPLRQGAGSNQPQHFGDGTRLSIL.

The rearrangement joins TRBV13 to TRBJ2-3; 8 bases are shared with TRBD2. Germline assignment: CDR1 PRHDT and CDR2 FYEKMQ (reference sequence). This CDR3 is 16 amino acids long. J gave up 0 bases and V 7 bases, and 9 bases lay outside the gene matches. As DNA, the CDR3 is TGTGCCAGCAAGAGCGGGGGCCCCCTAAGCACAGATACGCAGTATTTT. It is translated as CASKSGGPLSTDTQYF.

The chain combines TRBV16 with TRBJ1-3; no clear D. This CDR3 comprises 18 residues. V lost 1 base and J 0 bases, leaving 16 bases between the germline ends. Germline-derived CDR1 and CDR2 are KGHSY and FQNENV. The CDR3 here is CASSQYSNLGSSGNTIYF. DNA of the CDR3: TGTGCCAGCAGCCAATATTCAAACTTGGGGAGCTCTGGAAACACCATATATTTT.

V usage is TRBV30 and J usage is TRBJ1-6; TRBD1 agrees at 7 bases. Germline V gene data show CDR1 as GTSNPN and CDR2 as SVGIG (reference sequence). This CDR3 is built from 14 residues. Trimming took 2 bases from V and 7 from J; bases not matched to a gene: 5. As DNA, the CDR3 is TGTGCCTGGAGTCCGGGACAGTTGAATTCACCCCTCCACTTT. Translating it yields CAWSPGQLNSPLHF.

This sequence joins TRBV2 and TRBJ1-2, with D perhaps matching TRBD1 (5 bases). From germline, CDR1 is SNHLY and CDR2 FYNNEI. Trimming cost V 4 bases and J 2 bases, with 17 bases left between them. There are 16 residues in the CDR3. CDR3 region: CASSVLSGAKNYGYTF. In DNA form, the CDR3 reads TGTGCCAGCAGTGTCCTCTCCGGGGCGAAGAACTATGGCTACACCTTC.